The T cell receptor beta chain under discussion was sequenced for a study of identifying expanded T cells in peripheral blood. Whole-study findings and limits: Variance in clone template counts between approximately two-week samples significantly increased with total template count across all healthy donors.

CDR3 length: 17 residues. Germline V gene sequence: CDR1 SGHRS, CDR2 YFSETQ. J gave up 0 bases and V 5 bases, and 10 bases lay outside the gene matches. Data came from immunoSEQ multiplex PCR; TCRdb stores just in-frame clones and leaves some out. This sample has about 130,000 clones, with around nine tenths found just once. Points on this clone: The antigen remains unidentified.

Sequencing input: blood. The TCR sequence derives from a person aged 18 to 75 in good health. This chain joins TRBV5-1 and TRBJ2-5; 10 bases match TRBD2. CDR3 DNA sequence: TGCGCCAGCAGTACCGCCCGGACTAGCGGAGACCAAGAGACCCAGTACTTC. Its protein is CASSTARTSGDQETQYF.